This T cell receptor (beta chain) comes out of a study of shared clonotypes between healthy human individuals. A remark on this clone: The target antigen is unknown.

This CDR3 is built from 13 residues. The V gene end was trimmed by 3 bases and the J gene end by 11 bases; junction bases not matched to a gene: 6. CDR1 and CDR2 (germline): SGHAT, FQNNGV. In the CD4+ fraction, cells were divided into CD45RA+ naive and CD45RA-negative memory subsets. The assay was immunoSEQ multiplex PCR, and TCRdb's table has in-frame clones only and misses some. Of 1,400,000 or so clones in the sample, 98% were seen once. General study results and limits: Memory subsets had estimated richness that was generally smaller than that of naive subsets. A limitation of the genetic and exposure-history diversity represented arose from few donors. The study found roughly 5.3% of naive CD4 clonotypes shared across a few donors.

Material: naive CD4+ T cells sorted from blood. Subset given: CD45RA+ positively selected. This chain connects TRBV11-2 to TRBJ1-5; 8 positions match TRBD1. This clonotype originated in a young man in good health. CDR3 sequence: CASSFNLDRAQHF. The CDR3 DNA reads TGTGCCAGCAGCTTTAACCTGGACAGGGCCCAGCATTTT.